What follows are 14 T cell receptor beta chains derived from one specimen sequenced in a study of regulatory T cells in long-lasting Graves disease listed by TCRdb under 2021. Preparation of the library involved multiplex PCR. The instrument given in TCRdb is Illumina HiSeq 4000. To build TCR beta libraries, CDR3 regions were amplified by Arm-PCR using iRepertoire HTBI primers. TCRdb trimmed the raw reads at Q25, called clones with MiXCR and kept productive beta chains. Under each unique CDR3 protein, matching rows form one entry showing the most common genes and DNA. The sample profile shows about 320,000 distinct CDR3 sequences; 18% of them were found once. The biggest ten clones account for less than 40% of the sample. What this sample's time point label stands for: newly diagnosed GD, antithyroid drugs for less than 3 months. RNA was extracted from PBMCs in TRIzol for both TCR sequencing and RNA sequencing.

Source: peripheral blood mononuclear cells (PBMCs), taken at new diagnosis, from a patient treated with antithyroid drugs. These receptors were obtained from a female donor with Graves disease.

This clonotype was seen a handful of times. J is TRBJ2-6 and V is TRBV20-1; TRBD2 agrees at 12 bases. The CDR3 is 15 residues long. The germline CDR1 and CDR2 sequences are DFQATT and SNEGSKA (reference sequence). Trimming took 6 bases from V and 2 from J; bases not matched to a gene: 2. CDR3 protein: CSARTSGTGANVLTF. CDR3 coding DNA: TGCAGTGCAAGGACTAGCGGGACTGGGGCCAACGTCCTGACTTTC.

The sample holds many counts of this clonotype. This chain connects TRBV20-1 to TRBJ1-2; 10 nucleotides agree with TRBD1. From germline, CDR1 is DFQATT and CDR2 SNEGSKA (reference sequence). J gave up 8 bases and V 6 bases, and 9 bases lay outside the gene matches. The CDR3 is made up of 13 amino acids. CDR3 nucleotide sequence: TGCAGTGCCCCCGGACAGGGGGTTTCCGGCTACACCTTC. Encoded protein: CSAPGQGVSGYTF.

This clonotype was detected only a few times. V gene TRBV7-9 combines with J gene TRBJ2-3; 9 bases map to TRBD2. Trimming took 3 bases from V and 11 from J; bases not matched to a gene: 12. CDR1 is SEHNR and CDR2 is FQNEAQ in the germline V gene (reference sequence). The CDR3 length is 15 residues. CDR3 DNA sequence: TGTGCCAGCAGCTTGCTAGCGGGACCTCCAAGCGGGCAGTATTTT. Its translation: CASSLLAGPPSGQYF.

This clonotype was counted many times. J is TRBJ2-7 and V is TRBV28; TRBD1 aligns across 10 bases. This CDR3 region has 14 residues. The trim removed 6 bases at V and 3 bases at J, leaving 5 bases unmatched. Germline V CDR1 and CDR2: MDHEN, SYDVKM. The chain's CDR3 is CASSRDRGFYEQYF. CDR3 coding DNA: TGTGCCAGCAGCCGGGACAGGGGATTCTACGAGCAGTACTTC.

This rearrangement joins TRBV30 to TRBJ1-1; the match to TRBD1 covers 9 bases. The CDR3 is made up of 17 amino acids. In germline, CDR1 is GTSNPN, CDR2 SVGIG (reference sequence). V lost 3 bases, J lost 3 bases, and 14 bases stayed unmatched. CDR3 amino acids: CAWRHGTGHRVDTEAFF. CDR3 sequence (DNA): TGTGCCTGGAGGCACGGGACAGGGCATCGAGTGGACACTGAAGCTTTCTTT.

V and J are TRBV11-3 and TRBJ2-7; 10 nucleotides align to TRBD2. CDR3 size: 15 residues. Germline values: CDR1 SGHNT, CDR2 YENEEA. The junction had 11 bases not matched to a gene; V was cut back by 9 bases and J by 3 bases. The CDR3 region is CASREGLAESYEQYF. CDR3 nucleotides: TGTGCCAGTAGAGAAGGACTAGCGGAGAGCTACGAGCAGTACTTC.

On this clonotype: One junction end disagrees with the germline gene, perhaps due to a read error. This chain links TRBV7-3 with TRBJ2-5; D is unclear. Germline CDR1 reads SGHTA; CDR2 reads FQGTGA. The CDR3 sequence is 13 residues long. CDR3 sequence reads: CASSHAIGETQYF. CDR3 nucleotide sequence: TGCGCCAGCAGCCACGCGATTGGGGAGACCCAGTACTTC.

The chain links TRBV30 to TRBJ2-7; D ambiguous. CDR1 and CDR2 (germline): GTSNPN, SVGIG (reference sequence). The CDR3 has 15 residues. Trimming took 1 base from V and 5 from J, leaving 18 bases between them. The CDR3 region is CAWSDVATLKDEQYF. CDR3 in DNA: TGTGCCTGGAGTGACGTTGCTACATTAAAGGACGAGCAGTACTTC.

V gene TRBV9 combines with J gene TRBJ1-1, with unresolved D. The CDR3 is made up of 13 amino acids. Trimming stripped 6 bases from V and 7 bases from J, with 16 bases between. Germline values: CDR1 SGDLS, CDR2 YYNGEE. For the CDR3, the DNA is TGTGCCAGCAACCCTAGAGCGGAACGTGAAGCTTTCTTT. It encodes CASNPRAEREAFF.

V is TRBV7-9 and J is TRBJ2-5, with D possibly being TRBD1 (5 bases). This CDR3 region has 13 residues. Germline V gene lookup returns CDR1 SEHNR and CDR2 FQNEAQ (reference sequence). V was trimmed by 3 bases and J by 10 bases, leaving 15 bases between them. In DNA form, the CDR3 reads TGTGCCAGCAGCTTCACAGGCAACCTGGGCCAGTACTTC. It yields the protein CASSFTGNLGQYF.

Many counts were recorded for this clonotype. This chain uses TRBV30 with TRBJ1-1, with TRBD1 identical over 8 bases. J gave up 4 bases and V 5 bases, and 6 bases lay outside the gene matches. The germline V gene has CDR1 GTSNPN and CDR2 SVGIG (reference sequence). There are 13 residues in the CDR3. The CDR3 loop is CAWEFTGGTEAFF. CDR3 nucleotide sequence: TGTGCCTGGGAATTCACAGGGGGCACTGAAGCTTTCTTT.

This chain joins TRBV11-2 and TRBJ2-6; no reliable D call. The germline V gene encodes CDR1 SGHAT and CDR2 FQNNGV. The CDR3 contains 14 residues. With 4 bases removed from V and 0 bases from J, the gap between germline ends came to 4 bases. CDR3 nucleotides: TGTGCCAGCAGCTCCCTCTCTGGGGCCAACGTCCTGACTTTC. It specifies CASSSLSGANVLTF.

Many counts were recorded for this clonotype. DNA of the CDR3: TGCAGCGGCTCTTTTGGGGCGAAGACTGAAGCTTTCTTT. It codes for CSGSFGAKTEAFF. V is TRBV29-1 and J is TRBJ1-1; maybe TRBD1 (5 bases). Trimming pared 7 bases from V and 5 bases from J, leaving 17 bases between. The CDR3 length is 13 residues. Germline loops: CDR1 SQVTM, CDR2 ANQGSEA.

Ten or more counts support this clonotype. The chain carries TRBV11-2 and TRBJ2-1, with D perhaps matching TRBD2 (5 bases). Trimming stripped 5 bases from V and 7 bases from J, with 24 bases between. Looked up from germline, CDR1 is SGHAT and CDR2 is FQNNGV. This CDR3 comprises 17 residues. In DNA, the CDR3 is TGTGCCAGCAGCCCGACCTTGGGCAGCGGAGTCGGAAATGAGCAGTTCTTC. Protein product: CASSPTLGSGVGNEQFF.